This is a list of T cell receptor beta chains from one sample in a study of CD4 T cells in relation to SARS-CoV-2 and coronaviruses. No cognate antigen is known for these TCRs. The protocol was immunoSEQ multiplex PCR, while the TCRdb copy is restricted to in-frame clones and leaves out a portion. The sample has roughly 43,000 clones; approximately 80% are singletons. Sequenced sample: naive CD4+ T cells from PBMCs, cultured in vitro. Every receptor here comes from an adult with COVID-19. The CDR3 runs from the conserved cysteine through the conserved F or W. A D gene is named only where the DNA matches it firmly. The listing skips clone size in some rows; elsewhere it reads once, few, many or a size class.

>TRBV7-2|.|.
CASSHYDSHEQYF
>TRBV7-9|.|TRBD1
CATRDSKNKYSGNTIYF
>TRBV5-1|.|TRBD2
CASSLTLAGGLDTQYF
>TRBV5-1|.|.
CASSWGSSNTGELFF
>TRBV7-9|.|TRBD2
CASSLLAGNNEQFF
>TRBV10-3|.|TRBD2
CAISGSGNSYNEQFF
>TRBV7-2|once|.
CASSTNRGDTQYF
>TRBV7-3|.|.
CASSLFQGGNTGELFF
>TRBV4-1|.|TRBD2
CASSQGRASGRRGYNEQFF
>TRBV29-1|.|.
CSVVWGLLSSYEQYF
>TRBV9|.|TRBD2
CASSVDLAGVYTQYF
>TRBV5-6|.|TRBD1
CATQGSLHNEQFF
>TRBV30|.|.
CAWTVGGADYNEQFF
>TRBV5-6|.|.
CASSLRQLEDTEAFF
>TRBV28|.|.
CASSYRGSGRTGYTF
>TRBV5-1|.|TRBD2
CASSTHLTSGKSGDTQYF
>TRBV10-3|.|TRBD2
CAIRTSGSTEQFF
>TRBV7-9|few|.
CASSLELNTEAFF
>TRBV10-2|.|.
CASSEVGGAKNIQYF
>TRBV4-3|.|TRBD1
CASSQAGYGTGNPYEQYF
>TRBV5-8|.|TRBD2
CASSLVLAGYNEQFF
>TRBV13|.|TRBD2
CASSLTSGGPGTQYF
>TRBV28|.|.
CASNLHGGGTEAFF
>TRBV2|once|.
CAKAGRGDTQYF
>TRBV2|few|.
CASRLGADTQYF
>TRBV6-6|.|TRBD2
CASSLRTSGRTDTQYF
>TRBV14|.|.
CASSQVGETQYF
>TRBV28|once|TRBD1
CASSTTGRSYEQYF
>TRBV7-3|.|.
CASSLTPSETQYF
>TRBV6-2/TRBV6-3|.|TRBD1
CASSSPLTGDQRSNYGYTF
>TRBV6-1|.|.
CASSERSATNEKLFF
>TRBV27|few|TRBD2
CASSPWGTSGSSYNEQFF
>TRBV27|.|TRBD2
CASASGTSYNEQFF
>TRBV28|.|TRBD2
CASSPSLAGATYEQYF
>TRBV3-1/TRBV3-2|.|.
CASSLTGSSEQFF
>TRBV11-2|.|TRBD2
CASSYSGRVSKNIQYF
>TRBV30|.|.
CAWSVRGYSGNTIYF
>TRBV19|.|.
CASSISHLINQPQHF
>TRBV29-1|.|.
CSVASGNEQFF
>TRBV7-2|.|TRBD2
CASSRTSGRAIAYEQYF
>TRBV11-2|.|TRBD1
CATLQSGGTEAFF
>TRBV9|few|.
CASSVALGTMAQYF
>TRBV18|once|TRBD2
CASSPGTSGGYNEQFF
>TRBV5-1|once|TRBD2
CARTGPLAGVDNEQFF
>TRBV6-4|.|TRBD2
CASSDSSGGGEDTQYF
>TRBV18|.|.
CASSPRVMNTEAFF